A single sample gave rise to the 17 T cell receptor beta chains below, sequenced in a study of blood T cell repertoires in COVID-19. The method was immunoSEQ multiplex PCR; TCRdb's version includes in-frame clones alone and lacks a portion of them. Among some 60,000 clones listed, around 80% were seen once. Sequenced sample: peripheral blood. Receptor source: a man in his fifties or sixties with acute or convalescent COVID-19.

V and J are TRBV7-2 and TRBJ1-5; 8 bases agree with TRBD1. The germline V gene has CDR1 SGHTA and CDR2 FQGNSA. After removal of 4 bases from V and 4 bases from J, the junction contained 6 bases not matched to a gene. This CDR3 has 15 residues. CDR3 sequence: CASSSQGGPNQPQHF. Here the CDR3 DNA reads TGTGCCAGCAGCTCACAGGGGGGACCTAATCAGCCCCAGCATTTT.

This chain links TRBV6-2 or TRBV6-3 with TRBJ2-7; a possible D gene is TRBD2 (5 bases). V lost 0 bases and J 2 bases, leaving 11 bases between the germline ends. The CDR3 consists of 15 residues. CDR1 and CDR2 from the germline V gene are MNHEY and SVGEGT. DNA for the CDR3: TGTGCCAGCAGTTACTCGGGCCGACTAACCTACGAGCAGTACTTC. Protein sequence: CASSYSGRLTYEQYF.

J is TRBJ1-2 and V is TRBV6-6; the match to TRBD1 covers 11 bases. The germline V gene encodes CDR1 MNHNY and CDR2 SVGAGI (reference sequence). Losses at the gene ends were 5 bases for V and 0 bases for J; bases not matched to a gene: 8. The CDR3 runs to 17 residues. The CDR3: CASSLEGTGGSNYGYTF. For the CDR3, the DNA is TGTGCCAGCAGTCTGGAGGGGACAGGGGGATCTAACTATGGCTACACCTTC.

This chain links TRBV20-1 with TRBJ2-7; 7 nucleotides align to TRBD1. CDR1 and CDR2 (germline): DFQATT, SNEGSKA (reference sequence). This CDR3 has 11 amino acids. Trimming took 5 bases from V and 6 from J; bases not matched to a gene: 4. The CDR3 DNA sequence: TGCAGTGCTGAAACAGGGGCCGAGCAGTACTTC. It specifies CSAETGAEQYF.

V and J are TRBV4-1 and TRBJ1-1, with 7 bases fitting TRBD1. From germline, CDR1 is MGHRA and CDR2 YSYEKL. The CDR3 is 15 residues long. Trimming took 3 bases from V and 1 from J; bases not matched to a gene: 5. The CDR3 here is CASSHVGDRNTEAFF. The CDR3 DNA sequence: TGCGCCAGCAGCCACGTAGGGGACAGGAACACTGAAGCTTTCTTT.

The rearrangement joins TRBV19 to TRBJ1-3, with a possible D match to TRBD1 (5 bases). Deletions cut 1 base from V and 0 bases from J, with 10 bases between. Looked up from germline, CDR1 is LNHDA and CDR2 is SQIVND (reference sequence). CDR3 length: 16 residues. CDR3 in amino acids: CASSIAMTASGNTIYF. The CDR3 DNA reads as TGTGCCAGTAGTATAGCGATGACAGCCTCTGGAAACACCATATATTTT.

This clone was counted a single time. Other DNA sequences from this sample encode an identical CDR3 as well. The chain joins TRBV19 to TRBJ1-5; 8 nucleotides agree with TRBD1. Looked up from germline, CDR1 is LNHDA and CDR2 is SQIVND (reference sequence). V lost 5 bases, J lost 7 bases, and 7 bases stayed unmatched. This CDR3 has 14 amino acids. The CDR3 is CASSVQGAQQPQHF. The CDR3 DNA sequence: TGTGCCAGTAGTGTGCAGGGGGCTCAACAGCCCCAGCATTTT.

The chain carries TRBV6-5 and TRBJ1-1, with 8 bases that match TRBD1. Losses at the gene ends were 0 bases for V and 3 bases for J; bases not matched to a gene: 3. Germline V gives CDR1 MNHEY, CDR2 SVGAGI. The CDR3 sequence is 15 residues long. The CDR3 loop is CASSYSSRGHTEAFF. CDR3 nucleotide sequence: TGTGCCAGCAGTTACTCCTCCAGGGGGCACACTGAAGCTTTCTTT.

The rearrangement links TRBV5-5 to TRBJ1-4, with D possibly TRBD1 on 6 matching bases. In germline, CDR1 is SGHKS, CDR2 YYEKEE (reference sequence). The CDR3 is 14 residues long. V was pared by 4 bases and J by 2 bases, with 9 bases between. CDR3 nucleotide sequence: TGTGCCAGCAGCCCAGGGGCCACTAATGAAAAACTGTTTTTT. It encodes CASSPGATNEKLFF.

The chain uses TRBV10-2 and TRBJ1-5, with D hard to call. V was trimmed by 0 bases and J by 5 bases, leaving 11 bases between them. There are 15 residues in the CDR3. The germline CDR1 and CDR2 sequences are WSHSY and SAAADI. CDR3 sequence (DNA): TGCGCCAGCAGTGAGTCAGGAGGGAACCATCAGCCCCAGCATTTT. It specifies CASSESGGNHQPQHF.

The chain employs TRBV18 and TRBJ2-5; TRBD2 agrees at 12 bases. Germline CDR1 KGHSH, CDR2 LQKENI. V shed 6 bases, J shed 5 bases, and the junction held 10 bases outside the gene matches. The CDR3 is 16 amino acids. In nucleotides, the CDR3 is TGTGCCAGCTCTCACGGGACTAGCGGGCCTTTGGAGACCCAGTACTTC. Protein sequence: CASSHGTSGPLETQYF.

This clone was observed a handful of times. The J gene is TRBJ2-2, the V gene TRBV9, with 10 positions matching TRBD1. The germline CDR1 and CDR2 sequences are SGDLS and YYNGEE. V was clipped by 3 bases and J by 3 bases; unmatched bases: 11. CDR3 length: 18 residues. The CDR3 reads CASSGIQPGQGHTGELFF. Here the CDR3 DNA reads TGTGCCAGCAGCGGCATACAGCCGGGACAGGGGCACACCGGGGAGCTGTTTTTT.

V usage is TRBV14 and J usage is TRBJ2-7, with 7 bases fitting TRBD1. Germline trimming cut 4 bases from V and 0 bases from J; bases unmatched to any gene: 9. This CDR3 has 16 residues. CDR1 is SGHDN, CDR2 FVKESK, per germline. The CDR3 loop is CASSRQGQASSYEQYF. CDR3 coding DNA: TGTGCCAGCAGCCGGCAAGGACAGGCAAGCTCCTACGAGCAGTACTTC.

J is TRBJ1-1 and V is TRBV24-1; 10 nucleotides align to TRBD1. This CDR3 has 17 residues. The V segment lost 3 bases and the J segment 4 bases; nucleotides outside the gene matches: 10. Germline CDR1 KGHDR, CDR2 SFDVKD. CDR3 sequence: CATSDGRSGTGVTEAFF. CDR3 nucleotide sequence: TGTGCCACCAGTGATGGCAGGTCGGGGACAGGGGTCACTGAAGCTTTCTTT.

The chain's CDR3 is CASSLRGGGLGSNTDTQYF. The DNA for the CDR3 is TGTGCCAGCAGTCTCCGTGGGGGGGGCTTGGGAAGTAACACAGATACGCAGTATTTT. The chain carries TRBV27 and TRBJ2-3, with D maybe TRBD2 (7 bases). V lost 5 bases to trimming and J lost 2 bases, with 26 bases between them. Looked up from germline, CDR1 is MNHEY and CDR2 is SMNVEV (reference sequence). CDR3 length equals 19 residues.

The CDR3 DNA follows: TGTGCCAGCAGCTTGTCCGGGGGGATTGGAAACACCATATATTTT. It specifies CASSLSGGIGNTIYF. The V and J genes are TRBV9 and TRBJ1-3; possible D gene TRBD1, 5 bases. Between the trimmed V and J ends, which lost 4 bases and 3 bases, there was a span of 14 bases. Germline CDR1 reads SGDLS; CDR2 reads YYNGEE. This CDR3 contains 15 residues.

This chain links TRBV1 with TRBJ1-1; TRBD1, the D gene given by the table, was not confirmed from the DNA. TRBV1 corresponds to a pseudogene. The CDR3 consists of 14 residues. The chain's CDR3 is CTSSHLDKPKEAFF. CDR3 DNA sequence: TGCACCAGCAGCCACCTGGACAAGCCGAAGGAAGCTTTCTTT.